This T cell receptor beta chain was recorded in a study of human T cells and chemical hapten exposure. In germline, CDR1 is SQVTM, CDR2 ANQGSEA. Losses at the gene ends were 7 bases for V and 0 bases for J; bases not matched to a gene: 4. The CDR3 consists of 14 residues. TCRdb redid the calling of the RACE reads with MiXCR, one entry per CDR3 protein. This table has some 200,000 distinct CDR3 sequences, about a fifth appearing once. Time point: patch test 1, 2 weeks after DPC sensitization. Treatment indicated: therapeutic diphenylcyclopropenone sensitization with weekly scalp DPC. Patch tests were applied only after blood draws.

This TCR derives from a woman aged 45-59 years with alopecia areata. Some clones in this sample may be carry-over from other donors' samples. The chain is built from TRBV29-1 and TRBJ1-3, with 9 bases matching TRBD1. Source: whole blood, taken in connection with sensitization to the hapten diphenylcyclopropenone (DPC). The CDR3 protein is CSGWDRASGNTIYF. The DNA of the CDR3 is TGCAGCGGGTGGGACAGGGCCTCTGGAAACACCATATATTTT.